This T cell receptor (beta chain) was recorded in a study of cytomegalovirus exposure and HLA in healthy donors. Study-wide background: Most donors, 70% to 85% of 398 genotyped, fell in the Caucasian-associated ancestry cluster.

Germline assignment: CDR1 MDHEN and CDR2 SYDVKM. The CDR3 consists of 13 residues. V lost 6 bases and J lost 6, with 14 bases in between. Primers for the PCR totalled 60 Vbeta and 13 Jbeta. Profiled with immunoSEQ multiplex PCR; TCRdb holds only in-frame clones, not every one. This sample yields 150,000 to 200,000 clones, of which 65% to 85% are seen a single time; approximately 2.5% belongs to the top ten. The V call is TRBV28, the J call TRBJ1-1, with D perhaps matching TRBD1 (6 bases). The receptor's source is a man aged 55 to 70 in good health and CMV-seronegative. Sequenced input: PBMCs. This CDR3 is CASRAGAGAEAFF. The DNA of the CDR3 is TGTGCCAGCAGGGCGGGGGCGGGCGCTGAAGCTTTCTTT.